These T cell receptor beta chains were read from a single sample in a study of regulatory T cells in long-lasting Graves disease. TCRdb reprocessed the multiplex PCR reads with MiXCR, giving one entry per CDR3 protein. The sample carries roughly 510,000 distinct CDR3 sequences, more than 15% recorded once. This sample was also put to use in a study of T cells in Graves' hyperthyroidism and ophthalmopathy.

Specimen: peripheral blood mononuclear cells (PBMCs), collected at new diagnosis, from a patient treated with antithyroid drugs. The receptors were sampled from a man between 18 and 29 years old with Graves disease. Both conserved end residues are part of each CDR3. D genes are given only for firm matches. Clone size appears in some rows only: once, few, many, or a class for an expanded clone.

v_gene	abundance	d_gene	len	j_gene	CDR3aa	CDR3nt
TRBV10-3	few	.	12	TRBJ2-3	CAINGLTDTQYF	TGTGCCATCAACGGCCTCACAGATACGCAGTATTTT
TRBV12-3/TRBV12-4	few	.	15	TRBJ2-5	CASMGVWAPQETQYF	TGTGCCAGCATGGGGGTGTGGGCCCCCCAAGAGACCCAGTACTTC
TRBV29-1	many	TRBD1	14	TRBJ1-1	CSVARDRGSTEAFF	TGCAGCGTCGCTCGGGACAGGGGTAGCACTGAAGCTTTCTTT
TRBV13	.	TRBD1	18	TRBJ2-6	CASSEDRAVSSGANVLTF	TGTGCCAGCAGCGAGGACAGGGCCGTAAGTTCCGGGGCCAACGTCCTGACTTTC
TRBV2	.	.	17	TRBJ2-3	CASSEAVIADGTDTQYF	TGTGCCAGCAGTGAAGCGGTGATAGCGGACGGCACAGATACGCAGTATTTT
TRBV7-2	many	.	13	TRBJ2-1	CASSFDHDNEQFF	TGTGCCAGCAGCTTCGACCATGACAATGAGCAGTTCTTC
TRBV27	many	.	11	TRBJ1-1	CASRKNTEAFF	TGTGCCAGCAGGAAAAACACTGAAGCTTTCTTT
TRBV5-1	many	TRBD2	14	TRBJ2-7	CASSDPAGAYEQYF	TGCGCCAGCTCAGATCCAGCGGGAGCCTACGAGCAGTACTTC
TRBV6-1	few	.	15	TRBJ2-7	CASRRTGRGSYEQYF	TGTGCCAGCAGACGGACAGGGAGGGGCTCCTACGAGCAGTACTTC
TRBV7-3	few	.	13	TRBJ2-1	CASSEVPGSEAFF	TGTGCCAGCAGCGAAGTACCCGGGTCCGAGGCGTTCTTC
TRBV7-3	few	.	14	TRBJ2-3	CASSLGQHTDTQYF	TGTGCCAGCAGCTTAGGCCAACACACAGATACGCAGTATTTT
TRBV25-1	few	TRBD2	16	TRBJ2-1	CASSHGSWGGNNEQFF	TGTGCCAGCAGCCACGGCTCCTGGGGGGGAAACAATGAGCAGTTCTTC
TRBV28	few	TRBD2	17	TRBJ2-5	CASSLRHRGLAEETQYF	TGTGCCAGCAGCCTGAGGCACAGGGGACTAGCGGAAGAGACCCAGTACTTC
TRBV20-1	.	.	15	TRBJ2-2	CSARTQTGNTGELFF	TGCAGTGCTAGGACCCAGACAGGGAACACCGGGGAGCTGTTTTTT
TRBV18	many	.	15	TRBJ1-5	CASSSSGRVDQPQHF	TGTGCCAGCTCTTCCTCGGGACGAGTCGATCAGCCCCAGCATTTT
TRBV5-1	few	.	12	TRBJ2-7	CASSLYGGEQYF	TGCGCCAGCAGCTTGTACGGTGGAGAGCAGTACTTC
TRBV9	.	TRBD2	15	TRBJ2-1	CASSVGSSGANEQFF	TGTGCCAGCAGCGTAGGTTCTAGCGGGGCGAATGAGCAGTTCTTC
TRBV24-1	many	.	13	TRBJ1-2	CATSAQTGYGYTF	TGTGCCACCAGTGCCCAGACAGGCTATGGCTACACCTTC
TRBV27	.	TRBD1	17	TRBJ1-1	CASSFGTGGAGNTEAFF	TGTGCCAGCAGTTTTGGGACAGGGGGCGCGGGGAACACTGAAGCTTTCTTT
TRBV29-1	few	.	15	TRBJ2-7	CSVELADGRSYEQYF	TGCAGCGTTGAATTAGCGGACGGTCGCTCCTACGAGCAGTACTTC
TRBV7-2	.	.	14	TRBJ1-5	CASSQYSSNQPQHF	TGTGCCAGCAGCCAGTATTCTAGCAATCAGCCCCAGCATTTT
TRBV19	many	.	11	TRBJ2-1	CASSTAEEQFF	TGTGCCAGTAGTACGGCAGAGGAGCAGTTCTTC
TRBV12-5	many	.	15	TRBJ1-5	CASEYGPYSNQPQHF	TGTGCTAGCGAGTACGGGCCCTATAGCAATCAGCCCCAGCATTTT
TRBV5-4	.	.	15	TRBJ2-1	CASSLVASPSDEQFF	TGTGCCAGCAGCTTGGTGGCCTCCCCCTCGGATGAGCAGTTCTTC
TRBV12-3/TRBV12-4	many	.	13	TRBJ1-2	CASSFLEEGGYTF	TGTGCCAGCAGTTTTTTAGAGGAGGGCGGCTACACCTTC
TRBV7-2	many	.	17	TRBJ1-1	CASSQGTRASRVTEAFF	TGTGCCAGCAGCCAGGGGACCAGGGCCTCGAGGGTCACTGAAGCTTTCTTT
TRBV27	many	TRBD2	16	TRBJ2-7	CASSWTGTSGAYEQYF	TGTGCCAGCAGTTGGACCGGGACTAGCGGTGCCTACGAGCAGTACTTC
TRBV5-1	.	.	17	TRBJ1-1	CASSLGWQGNMNTEAFF	TGCGCCAGCAGCTTGGGTTGGCAGGGGAATATGAACACTGAAGCTTTCTTT
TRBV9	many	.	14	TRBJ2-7	CASSVNPGSYEQYF	TGTGCCAGCAGCGTAAATCCGGGATCCTACGAGCAGTACTTC
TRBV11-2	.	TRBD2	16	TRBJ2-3	CASSFRLAGGADTQYF	TGTGCCAGCAGCTTTAGACTAGCGGGAGGTGCAGATACGCAGTATTTT
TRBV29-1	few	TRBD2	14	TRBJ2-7	CSVAGLAGDNEQYF	TGCAGCGTAGCAGGACTAGCGGGAGATAACGAGCAGTACTTC
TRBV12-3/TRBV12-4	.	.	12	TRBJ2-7	CASSSPPSNLGF	TGTGCCAGCAGTTCCCCACCTAGTAATCTAGGCTTT
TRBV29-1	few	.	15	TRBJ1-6	CSVGGLRVGVSPLHF	TGCAGCGTTGGGGGTCTCAGGGTGGGAGTTTCACCCCTCCACTTT
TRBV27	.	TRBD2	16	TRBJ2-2	CASRGLASTNTGELFF	TGTGCCAGCAGAGGACTAGCCTCGACCAACACCGGGGAGCTGTTTTTT
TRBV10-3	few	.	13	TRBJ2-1	CAISEEGGNEQFF	TGTGCCATCAGCGAGGAGGGCGGCAATGAGCAGTTCTTC
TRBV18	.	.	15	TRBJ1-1	CASSPPGLPIIEAFF	TGTGCCAGCTCACCACCGGGACTGCCTATAATTGAAGCTTTCTTT
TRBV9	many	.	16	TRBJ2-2	CASSVVPETNTGELFF	TGTGCCAGCAGCGTAGTGCCAGAAACGAACACCGGGGAGCTGTTTTTT
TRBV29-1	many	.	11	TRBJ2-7	CSVATTYEQYF	TGCAGCGTTGCCACGACCTACGAGCAGTACTTC
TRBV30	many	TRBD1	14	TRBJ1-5	CAWSVGQGAQPQHF	TGTGCCTGGAGTGTTGGACAGGGGGCTCAGCCCCAGCATTTT
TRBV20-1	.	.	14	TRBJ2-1	CSARQIDSYNEQFF	TGCAGTGCCCGACAAATTGACTCCTACAATGAGCAGTTCTTC
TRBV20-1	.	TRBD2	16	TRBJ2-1	CSARDPRTSGHNEQFF	TGCAGTGCTAGAGATCCTCGGACTAGCGGGCACAATGAGCAGTTCTTC
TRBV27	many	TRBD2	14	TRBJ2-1	CASRGGGVYNEQFF	TGTGCCAGCAGGGGCGGGGGGGTTTACAATGAGCAGTTCTTC
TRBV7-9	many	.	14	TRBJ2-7	CASSPQTGTYEQYF	TGTGCCAGCAGCCCCCAAACAGGGACCTACGAGCAGTACTTC
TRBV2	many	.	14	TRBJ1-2	CASMGDRARGGYTF	TGTGCCAGCATGGGAGACAGAGCCAGGGGTGGCTACACCTTC
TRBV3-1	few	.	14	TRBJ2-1	CASSQGGLANEQFF	TGTGCCAGCAGCCAAGGAGGGCTAGCCAATGAGCAGTTCTTC
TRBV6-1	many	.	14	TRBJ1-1	CASIEGGLNTEAFF	TGTGCCAGCATTGAAGGGGGTTTGAACACTGAAGCTTTCTTT
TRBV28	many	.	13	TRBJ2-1	CASTRGGGNEQFF	TGTGCCAGCACCCGGGGCGGTGGCAATGAGCAGTTCTTC